Below are 7 T cell receptor beta chains sequenced from a single sample in a study of shared clonotypes between healthy human individuals. Method: immunoSEQ multiplex PCR; TCRdb's copy keeps in-frame clones and lacks some. This sample has about 1 million clones, with about three quarters found just once. The sample consisted of memory CD4+ T cells sorted from blood. Indicated subset: CD45RA-negative fraction. The receptors originated from a man aged 18 to 30 in good health.

The chain joins TRBV10-3 to TRBJ1-2, with unresolved D. The V gene's germline CDR1 is ENHRY and CDR2 SYGVKD. V was clipped by 7 bases and J by 8 bases, with 14 bases between them. The CDR3 runs to 12 residues. In DNA form, the CDR3 reads TGTGCCATCAACGACCCCCGACGGGGCTACACCTTC. Translation: CAINDPRRGYTF.

This clone appeared a few times. J is TRBJ1-5 and V is TRBV28; no firm D call. The CDR3 is 15 amino acids. V was pared by 6 bases and J by 2 bases, with 14 bases between. Germline V CDR1 and CDR2: MDHEN, SYDVKM. CDR3 bases: TGTGCCAGCAGCCGACATCGGATGGGCAATCAGCCCCAGCATTTT. It specifies CASSRHRMGNQPQHF.

The V call is TRBV11-3, the J call TRBJ1-1; D unclear. The germline V gene has CDR1 SGHNT and CDR2 YENEEA. Trimming cost V 1 base and J 7 bases, with 7 bases left between them. This CDR3 is 12 amino acids long. Here the CDR3 reads CASSLGGNEAFF. DNA of the CDR3: TGTGCCAGCAGCTTAGGAGGGAATGAAGCTTTCTTT.

The V gene is TRBV5-4, the J gene TRBJ2-1; TRBD2 agrees at 9 bases. The CDR3 contains 16 residues. CDR1 and CDR2 from the germline V gene are SGHNT and YYREEE (reference sequence). V gave up 5 bases and J gave up 0 bases; unmatched junction bases: 6. Written as DNA, the CDR3 is TGTGCCAGCAGTAGGGCGGGGGGGAGCTCCTACAATGAGCAGTTCTTC. Its protein is CASSRAGGSSYNEQFF.

This rearrangement joins TRBV30 to TRBJ1-4; maybe TRBD1 (6 bases). The CDR3 runs 13 residues. CDR1 GTSNPN and CDR2 SVGIG come from the germline V gene (reference sequence). V was cut by 5 bases and J by 8 bases, with 15 bases left in between. In nucleotides, the CDR3 is TGTGCCTGGGGTAGGGAGGGGGAGGAAAAACTGTTTTTT. It encodes CAWGREGEEKLFF.

This clone was found a few times. The CDR3 loop reads CASKSRTEYNSPLHF. The CDR3 region has the DNA TGTGCCAGCAAGAGCCGGACAGAGTATAATTCACCCCTCCACTTT. The J gene is TRBJ1-6, the V gene TRBV6-1, with a possible D match to TRBD1 (6 bases). CDR1 MNHNS and CDR2 SASEGT come from the germline V gene. The CDR3 has 15 residues. Trimming removed 7 bases from V and 4 bases from J, with 14 bases in between.

The rearrangement joins TRBV7-2 to TRBJ2-7; 11 nucleotides align to TRBD2. This CDR3 comprises 16 residues. V lost 5 bases and J lost 7; bases outside the gene matches: 13. CDR1 SGHTA and CDR2 FQGNSA come from the germline V gene. The CDR3 DNA sequence: TGTGCCAGCAGCCCCGGACTAGCGGGCTTTGATGGGGAGCAGTACTTC. Its protein is CASSPGLAGFDGEQYF.